This TCR beta chain appears in the sequencing data of a study of blood T cell repertoires in COVID-19. Background on the study: Specimens from acute and convalescent COVID-19 originated in the United States, Italy and Spain.

The V gene's germline CDR1 is SGHTA and CDR2 FQGNSA. This CDR3 comprises 15 residues. V was cut by 7 bases and J by 0 bases, with 14 bases left in between. In the authors' workflow: Estimates of nucleated cell counts were drawn from the amplification of reference gene primers. Here immunoSEQ multiplex PCR was the method, and the copy in TCRdb shows in-frame clones only, minus some. V and J calls and clone size are given by that table; D and trimming were obtained from the DNA. The repertoire consists of about 210,000 clones, with about 76% occurring once and the leading ten covering more than 8.5%. Participants, 18 to 89 years old, spanned approximately 26 US areas. Self-reported history from a screening survey and questionnaire set each donor's cohort.

This sequence joins TRBV7-2 and TRBJ2-3, with D perhaps TRBD1 (5 bases). Sequenced: PBMCs or T cells enriched from blood (not recorded which). The source of this sequence is a woman in her fifties or sixties with acute COVID-19. In DNA form, the CDR3 reads TGTGCCAGCATCCCGACAGTCACTAGCACAGATACGCAGTATTTT. It is translated as CASIPTVTSTDTQYF.